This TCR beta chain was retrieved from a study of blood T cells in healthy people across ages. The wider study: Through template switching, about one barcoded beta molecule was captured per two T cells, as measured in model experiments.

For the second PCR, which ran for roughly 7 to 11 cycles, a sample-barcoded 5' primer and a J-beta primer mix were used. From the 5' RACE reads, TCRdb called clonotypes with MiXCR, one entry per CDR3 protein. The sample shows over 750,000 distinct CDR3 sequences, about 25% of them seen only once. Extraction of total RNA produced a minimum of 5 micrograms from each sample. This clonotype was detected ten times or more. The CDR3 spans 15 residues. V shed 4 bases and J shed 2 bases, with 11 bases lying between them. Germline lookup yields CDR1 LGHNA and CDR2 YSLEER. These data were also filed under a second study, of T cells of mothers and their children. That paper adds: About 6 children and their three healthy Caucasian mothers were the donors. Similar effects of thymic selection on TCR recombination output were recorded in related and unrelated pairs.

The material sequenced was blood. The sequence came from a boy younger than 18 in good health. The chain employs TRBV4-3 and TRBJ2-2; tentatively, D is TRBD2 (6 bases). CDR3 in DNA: TGCGCCAGCAGCCCGGGCGGGGTTAACACCGGGGAGCTGTTTTTT. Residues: CASSPGGVNTGELFF.